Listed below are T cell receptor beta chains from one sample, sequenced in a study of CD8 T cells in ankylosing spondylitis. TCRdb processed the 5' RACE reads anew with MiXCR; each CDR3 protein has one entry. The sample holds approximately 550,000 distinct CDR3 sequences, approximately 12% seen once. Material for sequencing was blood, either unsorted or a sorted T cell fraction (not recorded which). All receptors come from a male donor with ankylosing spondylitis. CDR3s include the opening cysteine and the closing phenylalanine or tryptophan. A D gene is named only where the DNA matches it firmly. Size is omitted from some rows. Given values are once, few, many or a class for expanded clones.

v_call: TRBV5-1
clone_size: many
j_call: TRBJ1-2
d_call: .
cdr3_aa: CASSSSGTAYYGYTF
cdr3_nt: TGCGCCAGCAGCAGCTCCGGGACGGCTTACTATGGCTACACCTTC

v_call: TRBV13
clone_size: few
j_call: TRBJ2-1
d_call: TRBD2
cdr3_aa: CASSLPGGPSEQFF
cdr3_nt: TGTGCCAGCAGCTTACCGGGAGGGCCCAGTGAGCAGTTCTTC

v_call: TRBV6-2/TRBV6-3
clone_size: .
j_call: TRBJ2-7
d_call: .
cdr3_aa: CASSYGGRIYEQYF
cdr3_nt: TGTGCCAGCAGTTACGGGGGGAGGATTTACGAGCAGTACTTC

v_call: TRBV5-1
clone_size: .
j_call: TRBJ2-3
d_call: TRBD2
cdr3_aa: CASSWSGTSTDTQYF
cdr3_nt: TGCGCCAGCAGCTGGAGCGGGACTAGCACAGATACGCAGTATTTT

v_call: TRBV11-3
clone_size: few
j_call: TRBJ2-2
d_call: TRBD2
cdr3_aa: CASSSWTSGNTGELFF
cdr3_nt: TGTGCCAGCAGCTCCTGGACTAGCGGGAACACCGGGGAGCTGTTTTTT

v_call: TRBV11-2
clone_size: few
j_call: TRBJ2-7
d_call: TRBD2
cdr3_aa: CASSLARTSGGSYEQYF
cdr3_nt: TGTGCCAGCAGCTTAGCCCGGACTAGCGGGGGATCCTACGAGCAGTACTTC

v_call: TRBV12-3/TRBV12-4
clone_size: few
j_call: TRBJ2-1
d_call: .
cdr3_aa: CASSPLTPYNEQFF
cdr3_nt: TGTGCCAGCAGTCCTTTAACTCCCTACAATGAGCAGTTCTTC

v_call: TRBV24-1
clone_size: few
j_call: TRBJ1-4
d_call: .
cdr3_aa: CATSDQDGNSATNEKLFF
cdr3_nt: TGTGCCACCAGTGACCAAGACGGGAACTCTGCAACTAATGAAAAACTGTTTTTT

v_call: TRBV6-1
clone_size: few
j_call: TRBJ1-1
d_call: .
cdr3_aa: CASRKDSNTEAFF
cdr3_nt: TGTGCCAGCAGGAAAGACAGTAACACTGAAGCTTTCTTT

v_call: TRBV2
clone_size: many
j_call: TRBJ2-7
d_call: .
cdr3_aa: CASSEYQAYEQYF
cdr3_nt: TGTGCCAGCAGTGAATACCAGGCTTACGAGCAGTACTTC

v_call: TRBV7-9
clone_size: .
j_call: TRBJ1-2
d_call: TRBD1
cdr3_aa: CASANPGQENYGYTF
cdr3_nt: TGTGCCAGCGCTAACCCGGGACAGGAGAACTATGGCTACACCTTC

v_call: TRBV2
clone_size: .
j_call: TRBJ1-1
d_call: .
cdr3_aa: CASSDSGGGNTEAFF
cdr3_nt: TGTGCCAGCAGTGATTCGGGGGGTGGAAACACTGAAGCTTTCTTT

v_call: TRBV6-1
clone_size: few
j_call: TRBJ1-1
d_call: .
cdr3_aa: CASRTHNTEAFF
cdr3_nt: TGTGCCAGCAGGACTCATAACACTGAAGCTTTCTTT

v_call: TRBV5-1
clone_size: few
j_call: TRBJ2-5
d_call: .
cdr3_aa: CASSFSPPLGMETQYF
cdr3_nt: TGCGCCAGCAGCTTTTCGCCGCCCCTGGGTATGGAGACCCAGTACTTC

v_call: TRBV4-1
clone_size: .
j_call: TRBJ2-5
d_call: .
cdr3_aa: CASSQLPPVGRETQYF
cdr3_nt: TGCGCCAGCAGCCAACTCCCACCGGTGGGTAGGGAGACCCAGTACTTC

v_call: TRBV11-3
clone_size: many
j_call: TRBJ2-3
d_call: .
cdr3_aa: CASSLSADTQYF
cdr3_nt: TGTGCCAGCAGCTTAAGTGCAGATACGCAGTATTTT

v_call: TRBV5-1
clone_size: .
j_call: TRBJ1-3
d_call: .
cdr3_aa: CASSSTGWDTIYF
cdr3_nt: TGCGCCAGCAGCTCCACAGGGTGGGACACCATATATTTT

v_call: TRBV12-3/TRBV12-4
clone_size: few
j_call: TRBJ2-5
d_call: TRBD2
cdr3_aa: CASSFGPPGLATQYF
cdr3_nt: TGTGCCAGCAGTTTTGGCCCTCCGGGACTAGCCACCCAGTACTTC

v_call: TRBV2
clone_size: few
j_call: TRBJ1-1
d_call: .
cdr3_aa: CASRTAPNTEAFF
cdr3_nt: TGTGCCAGCAGAACAGCCCCGAACACTGAAGCTTTCTTT

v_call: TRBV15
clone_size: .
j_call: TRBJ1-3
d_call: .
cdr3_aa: CATSRDREDTIYF
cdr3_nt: TGTGCCACCAGCAGAGACAGGGAGGACACCATATATTTT

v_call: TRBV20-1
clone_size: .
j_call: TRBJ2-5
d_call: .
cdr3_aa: CSARGLGSGTDQETQYF
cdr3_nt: TGCAGTGCCAGAGGATTGGGAAGCGGGACAGACCAAGAGACCCAGTACTTC

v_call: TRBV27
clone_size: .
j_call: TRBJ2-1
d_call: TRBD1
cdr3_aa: CASSLWTGVTYNEQFF
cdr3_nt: TGTGCCAGCAGTTTATGGACAGGAGTGACATACAATGAGCAGTTCTTC

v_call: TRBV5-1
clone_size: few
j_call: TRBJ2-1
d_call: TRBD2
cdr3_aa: CASSSISGSRSYNEQFF
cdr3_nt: TGCGCCAGCAGCTCCATAAGCGGGAGTCGCTCCTACAATGAGCAGTTCTTC

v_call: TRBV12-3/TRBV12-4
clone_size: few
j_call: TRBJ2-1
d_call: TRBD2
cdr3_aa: CASSLDGGRALNEQFF
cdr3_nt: TGTGCCAGCAGTTTAGACGGCGGGAGGGCTCTCAATGAGCAGTTCTTC

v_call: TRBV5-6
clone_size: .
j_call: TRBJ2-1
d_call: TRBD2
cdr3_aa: CASSAGLAGLNNEQFF
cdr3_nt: TGTGCCAGCAGCGCCGGACTAGCGGGACTTAACAATGAGCAGTTCTTC

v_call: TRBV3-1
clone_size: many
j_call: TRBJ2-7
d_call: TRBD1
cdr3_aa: CASSPRRAGGYEQYF
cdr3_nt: TGTGCCAGCAGCCCTCGCAGGGCAGGGGGCTACGAGCAGTACTTC

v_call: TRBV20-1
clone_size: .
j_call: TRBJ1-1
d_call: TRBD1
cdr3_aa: CSVTGGTNTEAFF
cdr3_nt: TGCAGTGTCACAGGGGGCACGAACACTGAAGCTTTCTTT

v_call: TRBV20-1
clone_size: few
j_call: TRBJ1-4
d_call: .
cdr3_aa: CSARDIGFREKLFF
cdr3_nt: TGCAGTGCTAGAGATATCGGGTTTCGAGAAAAACTGTTTTTT

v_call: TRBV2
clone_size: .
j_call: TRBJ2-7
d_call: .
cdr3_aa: CASSEQQSYEQYF
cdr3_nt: TGTGCCAGCAGTGAACAACAGTCCTACGAGCAGTACTTC